These T cell receptor beta chains were read from a single sample in a study of radiation and T cells in renal cell carcinoma. This table comes from immunoSEQ multiplex PCR, and its TCRdb copy is limited to in-frame clones, with some not included. The sample consists of 95,000 to 150,000 clones, around 81% of them appearing once. Sequenced here: blood, sampled from a patient whose treatment included radiotherapy and nephrectomy. Every receptor here comes from a man in his forties or fifties with renal cell carcinoma. Each CDR3 is given with its conserved first and last residue.

j_call v_call cdr3_aa
TRBJ1-1 TRBV7-2 CASSLAPTEAFF
TRBJ2-7 TRBV9 CASSVTSGGPYEQYF
TRBJ2-3 TRBV4-3 CASSQEGSTSGGITDTQYF
TRBJ2-1 TRBV5-1 CASSWGPGVANEQFF
TRBJ2-5 TRBV29-1 CSVATPTETQYF
TRBJ1-2 TRBV14 CASSHGPTYGYTF
TRBJ1-3 TRBV19 CASSRQGAYSGNTIYF
TRBJ2-1 TRBV4-3 CASSRTGVVNEQFF
TRBJ1-2 TRBV19 CASRTTGGNYGYTF
TRBJ2-1 TRBV5-6 CASRFSAGGEQFF
TRBJ1-1 TRBV5-1 CASSLGDRAGTEAFF
TRBJ1-2 TRBV30 CAWSDDSAANYGYTF
TRBJ1-1 TRBV9 CASSVAGTSDTEAFF
TRBJ2-1 TRBV11-1 CASSLVGGPPYNEQFF
TRBJ2-2 TRBV5-1 CASSGETGNTGELFF
TRBJ1-3 TRBV13 CASSLGKGQGGTGNTIYF
TRBJ1-3 TRBV7-2 CASSPTPGNTIYF
TRBJ1-1 TRBV6-4 CASSRVPNTEAFF
TRBJ2-7 TRBV2 CASASRREVEEQYF
TRBJ2-3 TRBV5-4 CASSLNQRRSTDTQYF
TRBJ2-7 TRBV5-3 CARIPPTGDYEQYF
TRBJ1-1 TRBV6-1 CASSERGENTEAFF
TRBJ2-7 TRBV5-4 CASSSLAGGPDYEQYF
TRBJ1-2 TRBV19 CASSITGRGYTF
TRBJ2-1 TRBV4-1 CASSQKSGMSSYNEQFF
TRBJ2-5 TRBV10-3 CAISGVSGGQETQYF
TRBJ2-2 TRBV7-3 CASSFDAGELFF
TRBJ1-2 TRBV19 CASSIGWDRGGIGYTF
TRBJ2-1 TRBV4-2 CASSFRLAGGVNEQFF
TRBJ2-7 TRBV9 CASSRWTSEPGQQYF
TRBJ1-1 TRBV4-1 CASSQDNRGTEAFF
TRBJ2-1 TRBV5-5 CASSFAGAINEQFF
TRBJ1-1 TRBV9 CASSVVWGPGTEAFF
TRBJ2-7 TRBV5-4 CASSLASERSLYEQYF
TRBJ2-3 TRBV28 CASSRGDKDTQYF
TRBJ1-4 TRBV30 CAWRRQGDEKLFF
TRBJ1-5 TRBV2 CASSEVGWNQPQHF
TRBJ2-7 TRBV19 CASSTFGGISYEQYF
TRBJ2-6 TRBV7-2 CASSLRGDPSGANVLTF
TRBJ1-2 TRBV28 CASSTLDRAGDGYTF